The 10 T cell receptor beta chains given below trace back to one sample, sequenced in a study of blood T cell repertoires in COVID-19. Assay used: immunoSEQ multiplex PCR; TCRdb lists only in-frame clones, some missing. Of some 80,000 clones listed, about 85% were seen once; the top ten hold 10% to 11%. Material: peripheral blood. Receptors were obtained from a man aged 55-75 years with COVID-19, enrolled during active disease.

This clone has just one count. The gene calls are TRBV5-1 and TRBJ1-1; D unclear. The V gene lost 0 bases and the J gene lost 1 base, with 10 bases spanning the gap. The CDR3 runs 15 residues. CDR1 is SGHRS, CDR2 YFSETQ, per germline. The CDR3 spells CASSLGFGANTEAFF. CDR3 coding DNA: TGCGCCAGCAGCTTGGGTTTCGGAGCGAACACTGAAGCTTTCTTT.

The CDR3 DNA is TGTGCCAGCAGCTTAAGGGGGGGCACAGATACGCAGTATTTT. Amino acid sequence: CASSLRGGTDTQYF. V is TRBV7-3 and J is TRBJ2-3, with a tentative D call TRBD2 (6 bases). The CDR3 extends over 14 amino acids. The germline V gene has CDR1 SGHTA and CDR2 FQGTGA. V dropped 1 base and J dropped 1 base, with 6 bases sitting between them.

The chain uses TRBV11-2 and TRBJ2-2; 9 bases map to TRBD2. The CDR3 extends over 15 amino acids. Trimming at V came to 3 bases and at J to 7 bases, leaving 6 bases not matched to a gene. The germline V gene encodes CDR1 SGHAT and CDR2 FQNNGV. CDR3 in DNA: TGTGCCAGCAGCTTCGGGACTAGCTCTAGCGGGGAGCTGTTTTTT. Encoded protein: CASSFGTSSSGELFF. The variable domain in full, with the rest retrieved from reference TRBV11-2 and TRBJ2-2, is EAGVAQSPRYKIIEKRQSVAFWCNPISGHATLYWYQQILGQGPKLLIQFQNNGVVDDSQLPKDRFSAERLKGVDSTLKIQPAKLEDSAVYLCASSFGTSSSGELFFGEGSRLTVL.

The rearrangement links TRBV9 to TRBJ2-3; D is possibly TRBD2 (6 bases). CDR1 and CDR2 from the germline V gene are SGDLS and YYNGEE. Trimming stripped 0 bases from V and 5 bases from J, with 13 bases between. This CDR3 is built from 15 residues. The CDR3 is CASSVAGLARDTQYF. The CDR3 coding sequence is TGTGCCAGCAGCGTAGCCGGGCTAGCGAGAGATACGCAGTATTTT.

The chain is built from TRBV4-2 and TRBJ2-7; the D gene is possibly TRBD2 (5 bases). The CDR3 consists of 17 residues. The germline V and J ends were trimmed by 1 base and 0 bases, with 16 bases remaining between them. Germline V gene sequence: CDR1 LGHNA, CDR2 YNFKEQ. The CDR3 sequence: CASSQGGRAASSYEQYF. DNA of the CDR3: TGTGCCAGCAGCCAAGGAGGGCGAGCGGCGAGCTCCTACGAGCAGTACTTC.

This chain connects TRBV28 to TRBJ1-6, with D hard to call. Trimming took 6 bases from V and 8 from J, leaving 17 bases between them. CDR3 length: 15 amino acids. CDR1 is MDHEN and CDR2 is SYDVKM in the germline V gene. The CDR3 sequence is CASSKLGFWDSPLHF. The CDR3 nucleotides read TGTGCCAGCAGCAAACTCGGGTTTTGGGATTCACCCCTCCACTTT. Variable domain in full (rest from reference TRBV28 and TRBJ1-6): DVKVTQSSRYLVKRTGEKVFLECVQDMDHENMFWYRQDPGLGLRLIYFSYDVKMKEKGDIPEGYSVSREKKERFSLILESASTNQTSMYLCASSKLGFWDSPLHFGNGTRLTVT.

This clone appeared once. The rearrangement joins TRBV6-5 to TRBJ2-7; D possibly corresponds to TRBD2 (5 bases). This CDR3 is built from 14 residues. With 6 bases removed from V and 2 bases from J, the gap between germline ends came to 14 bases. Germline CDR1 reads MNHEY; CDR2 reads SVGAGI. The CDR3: CASSGGQDPYEQYF. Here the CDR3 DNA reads TGTGCCAGCAGCGGCGGGCAGGACCCCTACGAGCAGTACTTC.

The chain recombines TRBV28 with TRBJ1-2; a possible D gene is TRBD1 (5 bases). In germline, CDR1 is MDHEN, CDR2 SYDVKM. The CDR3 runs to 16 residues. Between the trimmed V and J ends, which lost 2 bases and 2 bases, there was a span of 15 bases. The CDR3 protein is CASSLLSGPRNYGYTF. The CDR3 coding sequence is TGTGCCAGCAGTTTACTTTCAGGGCCGCGGAACTATGGCTACACCTTC.

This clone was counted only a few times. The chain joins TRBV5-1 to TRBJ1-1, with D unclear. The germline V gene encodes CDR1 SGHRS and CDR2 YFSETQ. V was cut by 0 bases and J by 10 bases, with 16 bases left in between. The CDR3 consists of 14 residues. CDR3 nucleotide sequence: TGCGCCAGCAGCTTGGTAATCGGGGAAGGAGGAGCTTTCTTT. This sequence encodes CASSLVIGEGGAFF. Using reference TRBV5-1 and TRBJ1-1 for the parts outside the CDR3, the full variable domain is KAGVTQTPRYLIKTRGQQVTLSCSPISGHRSVSWYQQTPGQGLQFLFEYFSETQRNKGNFPGRFSGRQFSNSRSEMNVSTLELGDSALYLCASSLVIGEGGAFFGQGTRLTVV.

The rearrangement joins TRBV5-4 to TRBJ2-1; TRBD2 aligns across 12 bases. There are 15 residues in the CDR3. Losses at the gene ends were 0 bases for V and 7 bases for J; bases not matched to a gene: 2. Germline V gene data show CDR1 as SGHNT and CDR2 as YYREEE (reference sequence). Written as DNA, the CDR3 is TGTGCCAGCAGCTTGGGGACTAGCGGGGTTAATGAGCAGTTCTTC. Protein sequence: CASSLGTSGVNEQFF.